The clone carrying this T cell receptor (beta chain) has just a few counts. TCRdb's copy holds only in-frame clones and misses some; the assay was immunoSEQ multiplex PCR. The top ten clones hold more than 5% of a sample with about 250,000 clones, about 90% of them seen once. Germline CDR1 reads SGHRS; CDR2 reads YFSETQ. Deletions cut 0 bases from V and 4 bases from J, with 8 bases between. The CDR3 has 14 residues. This entry comes from a study of blood T cell repertoires in COVID-19. Donors were grouped by their self-reported clinical history. The source material was PBMCs or T cells enriched from blood (not recorded which). V is TRBV5-1 and J is TRBJ1-3; maybe TRBD1 (6 bases). The clonotype originates from a woman aged 25 to 45 with acute COVID-19. CDR3 sequence reads: CASSLGDIGNTIYF. In DNA form, the CDR3 reads TGCGCCAGCAGCTTGGGGGACATCGGAAACACCATATATTTT.